The 6 T cell receptor beta chains reported below all come from one sample, sequenced in a study of T cell repertoires in cytomegalovirus infection. Each CDR3 protein is one row after TCRdb ran MiXCR on the reads. The sample records about 900,000 distinct CDR3 sequences, 25% to 40% being singletons. Their target antigens are unknown. Source: cultured CD8+ T cells from PBMCs, taken from culture after CMV antigen stimulation. The receptors shown here come from a human donor in good health (CMV status not recorded). Some clones in this sample may be carry-over from other donors' samples.

The chain employs TRBV20-1 and TRBJ1-5; TRBD1 agrees at 9 bases. The CDR3 extends over 15 amino acids. Trimming at V came to 6 bases and at J to 2 bases, leaving 8 bases not matched to a gene. Looked up from germline, CDR1 is DFQATT and CDR2 is SNEGSKA (reference sequence). Here the CDR3 reads CSAADRGYGNQPQHF. Written as DNA, the CDR3 is TGCAGTGCCGCAGACAGGGGGTATGGCAATCAGCCCCAGCATTTT.

This clonotype came up once. The rearrangement joins TRBV6-1 to TRBJ1-1; D call uncertain. Deletions cut 7 bases from V and 0 bases from J, with 9 bases between. From germline, CDR1 is MNHNS and CDR2 SASEGT. The CDR3 spans 13 residues. CDR3 sequence reads: CASNWEMNTEAFF. The CDR3 nucleotides read TGTGCCAGCAATTGGGAAATGAACACTGAAGCTTTCTTT.

A few counts support this clonotype. This sequence joins TRBV19 and TRBJ2-1; 8 bases are shared with TRBD2. Germline V gene data show CDR1 as LNHDA and CDR2 as SQIVND (reference sequence). The V and J ends lost 3 bases and 4 bases, in that order; junction bases with no gene match: 5. This CDR3 is built from 15 residues. The CDR3 DNA follows: TGTGCCAGTAGTATTAGCGGGGCCTTATACAATGAGCAGTTCTTC. It is translated as CASSISGALYNEQFF.

This clonotype appeared a few times. The chain links TRBV5-1 to TRBJ1-1; 7 positions agree with TRBD1. The CDR3 totals 15 residues. J lost 3 bases, V lost 4 bases, and 9 bases had no gene match. Germline CDR1 and CDR2: SGHRS and YFSETQ. The CDR3 region is CASSKGQPGDTEAFF. CDR3 nucleotides: TGCGCCAGCAGCAAGGGACAGCCCGGGGACACTGAAGCTTTCTTT.

V is TRBV7-6 and J is TRBJ2-3; D is possibly TRBD1 (5 bases). Germline CDR1 and CDR2: SGHVS and FNYEAQ. There are 15 residues in the CDR3. V was cut by 5 bases and J by 0 bases, with 12 bases left in between. The CDR3 sequence is CASSRRAGSTDTQYF. CDR3 bases: TGTGCCAGCAGCAGACGGGCAGGGAGCACAGATACGCAGTATTTT. Combining the CDR3 with reference TRBV7-6 and TRBJ2-3 gives the whole variable domain GAGVSQSPRYKVTKRGQDVALRCDPISGHVSLYWYRQALGQGPEFLTYFNYEAQQDKSGLPNDRFSAERPEGSISTLTIQRTEQRDSAMYRCASSRRAGSTDTQYFGPGTRLTVL.

The CDR3 DNA follows: TGTGCCAGCAGCCCCTTGGACTTTGGGGAGACCCAGTACTTC. It translates to CASSPLDFGETQYF. This rearrangement joins TRBV6-8 to TRBJ2-5, with D perhaps matching TRBD2 (5 bases). Germline V CDR1 and CDR2: MNHGY, SAAAGT. The CDR3 covers 14 residues. V lost 6 bases and J 5 bases, leaving 16 bases between the germline ends.